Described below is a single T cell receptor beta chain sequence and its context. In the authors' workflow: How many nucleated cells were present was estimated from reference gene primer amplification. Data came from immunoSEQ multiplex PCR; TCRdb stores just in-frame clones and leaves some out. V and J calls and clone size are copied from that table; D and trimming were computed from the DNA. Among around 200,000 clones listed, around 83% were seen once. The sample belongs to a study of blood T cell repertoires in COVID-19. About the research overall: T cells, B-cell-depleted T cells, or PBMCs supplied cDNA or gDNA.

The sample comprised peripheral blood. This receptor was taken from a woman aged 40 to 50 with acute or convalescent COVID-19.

CDR3 sequence reads: CASTTRTGSSYEQYF. CDR3 sequence (DNA): TGTGCCAGCACTACGAGGACAGGGAGCTCCTACGAGCAGTACTTC. The chain recombines TRBV2 with TRBJ2-7; 8 bases line up with TRBD1. CDR1 is SNHLY, CDR2 FYNNEI, per germline. Unmatched junction bases numbered 8, after V lost 7 bases and J lost 0 bases. This CDR3 comprises 15 residues.